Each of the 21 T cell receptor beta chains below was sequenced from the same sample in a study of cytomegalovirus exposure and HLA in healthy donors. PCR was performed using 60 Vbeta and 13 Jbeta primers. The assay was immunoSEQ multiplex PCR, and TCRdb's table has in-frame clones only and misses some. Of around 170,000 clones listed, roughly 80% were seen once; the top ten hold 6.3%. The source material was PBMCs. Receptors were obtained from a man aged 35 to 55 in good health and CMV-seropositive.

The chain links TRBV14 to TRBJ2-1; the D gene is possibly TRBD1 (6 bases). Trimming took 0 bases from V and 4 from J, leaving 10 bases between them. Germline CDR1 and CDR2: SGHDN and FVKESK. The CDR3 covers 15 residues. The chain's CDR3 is CASSQDRGVYNEQFF. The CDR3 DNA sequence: TGTGCCAGCAGCCAAGACAGGGGAGTATACAATGAGCAGTTCTTC. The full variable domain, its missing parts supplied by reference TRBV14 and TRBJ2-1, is EAGVTQFPSHSVIEKGQTVTLRCDPISGHDNLYWYRRVMGKEIKFLLHFVKESKQDESGMPNNRFLAERTGGTYSTLKVQPAELEDSGVYFCASSQDRGVYNEQFFGPGTRLTVL.

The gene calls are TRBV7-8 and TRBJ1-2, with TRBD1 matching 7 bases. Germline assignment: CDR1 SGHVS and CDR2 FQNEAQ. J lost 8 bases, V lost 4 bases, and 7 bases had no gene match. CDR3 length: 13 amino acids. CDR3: CASSYRQGGGYTF. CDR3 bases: TGTGCCAGCAGCTATAGACAGGGTGGGGGCTACACCTTC.

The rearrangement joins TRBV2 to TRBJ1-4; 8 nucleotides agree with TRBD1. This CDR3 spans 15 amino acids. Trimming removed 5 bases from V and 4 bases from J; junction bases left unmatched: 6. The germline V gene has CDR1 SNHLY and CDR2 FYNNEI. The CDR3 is CASSPPGQVNEKLFF. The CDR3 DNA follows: TGTGCCAGCAGTCCACCGGGACAGGTTAATGAAAAACTGTTTTTT. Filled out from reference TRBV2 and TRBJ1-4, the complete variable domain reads EPEVTQTPSHQVTQMGQEVILRCVPISNHLYFYWYRQILGQKVEFLVSFYNNEISEKSEIFDDQFSVERPDGSNFTLKIRSTKLEDSAMYFCASSPPGQVNEKLFFGSGTQLSVL.

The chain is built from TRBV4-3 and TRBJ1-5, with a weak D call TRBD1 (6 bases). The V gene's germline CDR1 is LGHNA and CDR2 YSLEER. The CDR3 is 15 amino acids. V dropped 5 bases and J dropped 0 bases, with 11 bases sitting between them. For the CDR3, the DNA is TGCGCCAGCAGCAAGGGACACGATAGCAATCAGCCCCAGCATTTT. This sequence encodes CASSKGHDSNQPQHF.

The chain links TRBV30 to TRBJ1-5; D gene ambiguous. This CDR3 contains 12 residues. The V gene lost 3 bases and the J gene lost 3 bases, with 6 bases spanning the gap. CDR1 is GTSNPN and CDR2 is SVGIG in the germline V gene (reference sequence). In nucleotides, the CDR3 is TGTGCCTGGAGACAGCCCAATCAGCCCCAGCATTTT. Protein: CAWRQPNQPQHF. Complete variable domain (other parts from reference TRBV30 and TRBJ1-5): SQTIHQWPATLVQPVGSPLSLECTVEGTSNPNLYWYRQAAGRGLQLLFYSVGIGQISSEVPQNLSASRPQDRQFILSSKKLLLSDSGFYLCAWRQPNQPQHFGDGTRLSIL.

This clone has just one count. The CDR3 DNA sequence: TGCGCCAGCAGCGCCCTAGCGGGGGAAGGTGAGCAGTTCTTC. It encodes CASSALAGEGEQFF. The rearrangement links TRBV5-1 to TRBJ2-1, with 10 bases aligning to TRBD2. The CDR3 contains 14 residues. J was trimmed by 9 bases and V by 4 bases; bases with no gene match: 7. The germline V gene encodes CDR1 SGHRS and CDR2 YFSETQ.

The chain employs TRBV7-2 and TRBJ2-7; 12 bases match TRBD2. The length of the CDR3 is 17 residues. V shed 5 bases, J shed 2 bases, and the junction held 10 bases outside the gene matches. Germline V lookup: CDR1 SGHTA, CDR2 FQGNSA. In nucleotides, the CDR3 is TGTGCCAGCAGCCCCCGCTATCCTAGCGGGGGGGCCTACGAGCAGTACTTC. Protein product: CASSPRYPSGGAYEQYF.

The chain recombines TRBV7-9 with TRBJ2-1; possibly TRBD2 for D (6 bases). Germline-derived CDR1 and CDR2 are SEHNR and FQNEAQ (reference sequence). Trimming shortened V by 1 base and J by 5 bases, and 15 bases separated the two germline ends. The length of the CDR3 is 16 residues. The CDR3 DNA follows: TGTGCCAGCAGCTTAGTACGGGGGACCGGACACAATGAGCAGTTCTTC. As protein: CASSLVRGTGHNEQFF.

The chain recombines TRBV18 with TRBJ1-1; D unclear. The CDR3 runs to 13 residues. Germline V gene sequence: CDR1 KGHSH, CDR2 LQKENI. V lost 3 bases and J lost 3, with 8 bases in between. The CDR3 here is CASSPMRDTEAFF. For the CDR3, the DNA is TGTGCCAGCTCACCCATGAGGGACACTGAAGCTTTCTTT. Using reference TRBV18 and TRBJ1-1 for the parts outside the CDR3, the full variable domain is NAGVMQNPRHLVRRRGQEARLRCSPMKGHSHVYWYRQLPEEGLKFMVYLQKENIIDESGMPKERFSAEFPKEGPSILRIQQVVRGDSAAYFCASSPMRDTEAFFGQGTRLTVV.

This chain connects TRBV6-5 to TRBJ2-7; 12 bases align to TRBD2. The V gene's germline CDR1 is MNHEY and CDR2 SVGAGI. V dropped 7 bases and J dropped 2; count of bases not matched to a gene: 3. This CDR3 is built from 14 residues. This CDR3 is CASKLAGGTYEQYF. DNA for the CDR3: TGTGCCAGCAAACTAGCGGGGGGTACCTACGAGCAGTACTTC.

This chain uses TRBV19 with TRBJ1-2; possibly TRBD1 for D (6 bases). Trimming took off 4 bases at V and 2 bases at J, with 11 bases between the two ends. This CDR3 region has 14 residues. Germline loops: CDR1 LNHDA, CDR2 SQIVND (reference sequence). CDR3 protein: CASSTQTGNYGYTF. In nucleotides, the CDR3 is TGTGCCAGTAGTACCCAAACAGGGAACTATGGCTACACCTTC.

CDR3 sequence reads: CASSLVGVGVLNQPQHF. The CDR3 DNA sequence: TGTGCCAGCAGCTTAGTTGGGGTAGGGGTCCTCAATCAGCCCCAGCATTTT. V gene TRBV7-2 combines with J gene TRBJ1-5; tentatively, D is TRBD1 (5 bases). The germline V gene has CDR1 SGHTA and CDR2 FQGNSA. V shed 1 base and J shed 3 bases, with 16 bases lying between them. CDR3 length: 17 residues.

In nucleotides, the CDR3 is TGTGCCAGTAGTATCGGCAGGGTGAGAAACACCATATATTTT. It yields the protein CASSIGRVRNTIYF. This chain connects TRBV19 to TRBJ1-3, with D possibly being TRBD1 (5 bases). The V and J ends lost 3 bases and 5 bases respectively, with 11 bases between them. The CDR3 runs to 14 residues. Germline assignment: CDR1 LNHDA and CDR2 SQIVND (reference sequence).

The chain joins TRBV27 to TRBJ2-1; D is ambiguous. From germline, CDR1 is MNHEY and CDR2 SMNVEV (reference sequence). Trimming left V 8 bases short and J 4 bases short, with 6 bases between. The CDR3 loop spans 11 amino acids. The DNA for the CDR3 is TGTGCCAGCTTTCGGTACAATGAGCAGTTCTTC. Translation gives CASFRYNEQFF.

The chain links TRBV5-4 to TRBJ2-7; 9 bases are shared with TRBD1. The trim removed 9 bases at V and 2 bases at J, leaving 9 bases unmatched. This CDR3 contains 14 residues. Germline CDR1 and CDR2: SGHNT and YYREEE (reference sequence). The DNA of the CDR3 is TGTGCCACCACAGGCGGGACAGGGCCCTACGAGCAGTACTTC. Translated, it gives CATTGGTGPYEQYF.

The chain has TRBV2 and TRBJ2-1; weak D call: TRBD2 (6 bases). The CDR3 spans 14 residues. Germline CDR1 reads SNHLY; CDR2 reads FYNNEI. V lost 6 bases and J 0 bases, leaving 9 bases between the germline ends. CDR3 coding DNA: TGTGCCAGCAGGGGCGGGGACTCCTACAATGAGCAGTTCTTC. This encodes CASRGGDSYNEQFF.

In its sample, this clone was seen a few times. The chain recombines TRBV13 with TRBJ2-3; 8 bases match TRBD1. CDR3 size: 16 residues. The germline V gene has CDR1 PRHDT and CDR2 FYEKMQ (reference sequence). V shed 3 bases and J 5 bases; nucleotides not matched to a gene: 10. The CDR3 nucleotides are TGTGCCAGCAGCTTGGTCAGGGGGCAGGCGGGAGATACGCAGTATTTT. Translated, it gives CASSLVRGQAGDTQYF.

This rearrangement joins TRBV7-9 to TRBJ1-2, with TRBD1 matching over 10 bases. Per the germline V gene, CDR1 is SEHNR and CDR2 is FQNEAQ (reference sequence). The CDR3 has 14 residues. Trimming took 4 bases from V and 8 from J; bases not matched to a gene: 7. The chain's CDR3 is CASSYPGQGSGYTF. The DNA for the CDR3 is TGTGCCAGCAGCTATCCGGGACAGGGGAGCGGCTACACCTTC.

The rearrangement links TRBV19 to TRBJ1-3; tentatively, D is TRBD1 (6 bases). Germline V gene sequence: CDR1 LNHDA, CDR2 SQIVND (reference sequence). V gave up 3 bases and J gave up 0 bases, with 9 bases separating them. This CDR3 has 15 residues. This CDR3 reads CASSMQGSSGNTIYF. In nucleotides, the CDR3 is TGTGCCAGTAGTATGCAGGGGAGCTCTGGAAACACCATATATTTT.

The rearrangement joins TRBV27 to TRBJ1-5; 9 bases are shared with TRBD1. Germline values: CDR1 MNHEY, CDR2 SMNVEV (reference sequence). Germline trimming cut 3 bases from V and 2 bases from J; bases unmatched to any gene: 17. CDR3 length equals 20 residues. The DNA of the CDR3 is TGTGCCAGCAGTTTGGGCTCGGGACAGGGTGGTTCTGTAGGCAATCAGCCCCAGCATTTT. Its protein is CASSLGSGQGGSVGNQPQHF.

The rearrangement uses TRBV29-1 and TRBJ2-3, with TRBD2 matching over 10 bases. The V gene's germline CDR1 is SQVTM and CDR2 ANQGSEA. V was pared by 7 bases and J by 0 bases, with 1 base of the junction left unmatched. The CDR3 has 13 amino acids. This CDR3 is CSALAGSTDTQYF. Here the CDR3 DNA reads TGCAGCGCACTAGCGGGGAGCACAGATACGCAGTATTTT.